The T cell receptor beta chain under discussion was sequenced for a study of cytomegalovirus exposure and HLA in healthy donors. General observations from the study: Within a later analysis, the majority of CMV-associated TCR beta chains appeared HLA-restricted. V- and J-gene trimming in TCR beta was tied to a missense DCLRE1C variant by an analysis performed later.

A word on this clone: The antigen is undetermined.

Germline CDR1 and CDR2: SGHVS and FNYEAQ. The CDR3 covers 11 residues. Trimming left V 5 bases short and J 0 bases short, with 2 bases between. With 60 Vbeta and 13 Jbeta primers, the PCR was carried out. The repertoire was sequenced with immunoSEQ multiplex PCR; TCRdb's copy has only in-frame clones and lacks some. The repertoire includes more than 95,000 clones, approximately 80% of them detected once, and less than 5.5% sits in the top ten. The chain is built from TRBV7-6 and TRBJ2-7; D ambiguous. The sequence was obtained from a man aged 45-65 years in good health and CMV-seropositive. The sequencing sample was made of PBMCs. The CDR3 reads CASSRSYEQYF. The CDR3 DNA sequence: TGTGCCAGCAGCCGCTCCTACGAGCAGTACTTC.